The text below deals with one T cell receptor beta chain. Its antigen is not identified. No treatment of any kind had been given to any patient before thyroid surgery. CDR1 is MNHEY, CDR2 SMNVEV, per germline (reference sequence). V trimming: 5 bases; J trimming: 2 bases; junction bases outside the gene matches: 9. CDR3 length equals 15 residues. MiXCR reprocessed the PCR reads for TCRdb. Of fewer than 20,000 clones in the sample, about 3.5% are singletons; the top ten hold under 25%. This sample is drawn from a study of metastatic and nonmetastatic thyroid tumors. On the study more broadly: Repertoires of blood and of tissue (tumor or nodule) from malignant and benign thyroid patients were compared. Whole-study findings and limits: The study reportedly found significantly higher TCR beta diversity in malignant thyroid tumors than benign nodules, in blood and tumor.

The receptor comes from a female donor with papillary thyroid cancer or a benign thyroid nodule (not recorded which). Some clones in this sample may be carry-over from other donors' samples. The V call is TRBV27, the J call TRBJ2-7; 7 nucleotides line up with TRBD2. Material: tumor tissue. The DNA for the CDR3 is TGTGCCAGCAGTCCAAATAGCGGGCCCACCTACGAGCAGTACTTC. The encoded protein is CASSPNSGPTYEQYF.